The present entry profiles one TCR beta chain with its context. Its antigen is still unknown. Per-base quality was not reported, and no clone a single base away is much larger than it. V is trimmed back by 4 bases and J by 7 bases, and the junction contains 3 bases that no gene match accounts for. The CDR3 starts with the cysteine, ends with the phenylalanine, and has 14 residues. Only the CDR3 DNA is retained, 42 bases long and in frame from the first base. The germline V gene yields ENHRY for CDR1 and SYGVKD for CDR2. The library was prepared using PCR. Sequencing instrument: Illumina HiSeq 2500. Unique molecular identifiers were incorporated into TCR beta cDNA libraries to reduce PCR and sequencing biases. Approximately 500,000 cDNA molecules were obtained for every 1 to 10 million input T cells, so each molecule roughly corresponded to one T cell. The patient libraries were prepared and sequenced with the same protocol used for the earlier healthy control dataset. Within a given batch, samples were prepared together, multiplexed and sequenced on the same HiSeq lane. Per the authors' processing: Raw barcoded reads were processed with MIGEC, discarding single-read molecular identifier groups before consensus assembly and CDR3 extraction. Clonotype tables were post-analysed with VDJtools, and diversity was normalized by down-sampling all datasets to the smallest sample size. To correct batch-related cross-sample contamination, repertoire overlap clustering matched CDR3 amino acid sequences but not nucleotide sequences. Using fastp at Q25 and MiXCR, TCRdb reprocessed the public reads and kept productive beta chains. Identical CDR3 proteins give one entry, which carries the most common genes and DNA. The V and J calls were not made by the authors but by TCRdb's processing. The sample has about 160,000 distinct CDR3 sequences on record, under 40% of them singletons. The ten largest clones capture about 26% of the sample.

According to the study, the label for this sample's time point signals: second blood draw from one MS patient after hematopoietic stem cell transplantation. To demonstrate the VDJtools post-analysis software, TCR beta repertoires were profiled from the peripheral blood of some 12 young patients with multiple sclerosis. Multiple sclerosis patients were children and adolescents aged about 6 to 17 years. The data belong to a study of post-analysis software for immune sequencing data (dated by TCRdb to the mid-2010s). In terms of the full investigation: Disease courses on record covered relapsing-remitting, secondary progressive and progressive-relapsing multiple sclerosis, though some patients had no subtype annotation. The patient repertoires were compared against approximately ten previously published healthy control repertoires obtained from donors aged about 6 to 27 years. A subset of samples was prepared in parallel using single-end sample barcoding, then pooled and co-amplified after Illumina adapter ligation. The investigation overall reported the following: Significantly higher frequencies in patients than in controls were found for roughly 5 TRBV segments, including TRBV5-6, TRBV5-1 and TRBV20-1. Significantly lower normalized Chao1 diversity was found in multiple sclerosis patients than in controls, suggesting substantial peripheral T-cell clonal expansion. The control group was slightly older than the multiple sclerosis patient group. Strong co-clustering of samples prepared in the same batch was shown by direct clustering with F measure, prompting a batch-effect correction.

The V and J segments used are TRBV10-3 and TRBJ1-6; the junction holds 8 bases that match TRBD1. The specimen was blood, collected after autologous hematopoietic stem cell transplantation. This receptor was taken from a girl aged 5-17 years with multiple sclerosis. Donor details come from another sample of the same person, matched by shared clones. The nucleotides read TGTGCCATCAGTGGGGGACAGGACAATTCACCCCTCCACTTT. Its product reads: CAISGGQDNSPLHF.